The 28 T cell receptor beta chains given below trace back to one sample, sequenced in a study of cytomegalovirus exposure and HLA in healthy donors. Primers included in the PCR were 60 Vbeta and 13 Jbeta primers. Measured with immunoSEQ multiplex PCR; TCRdb has only the in-frame clones, and not every one. The sample shows about 150,000 clones, roughly 70% of them seen only once. The sequenced sample was PBMCs. The receptors derive from a young man in good health and CMV-seronegative.

This chain links TRBV7-2 with TRBJ2-4; 11 nucleotides match TRBD1. The CDR3 is made up of 15 amino acids. V lost 5 bases to trimming and J lost 8 bases; unmatched junction nucleotides: 8. Looked up from germline, CDR1 is SGHTA and CDR2 is FQGNSA. The CDR3 DNA reads as TGTGCCAGCAGCCCGTCGGGACAGGGGGTGGACATTCAGTACTTC. Translating it yields CASSPSGQGVDIQYF.

The V gene is TRBV4-3, the J gene TRBJ2-7; TRBD1 is a possible D gene (6 bases). CDR1 LGHNA and CDR2 YSLEER come from the germline V gene. The CDR3 is 14 residues long. V lost 3 bases, J lost 5 bases, and 14 bases lay in between. CDR3 loop: CASSHPPRGHEQYF. CDR3 coding DNA: TGCGCCAGCAGCCATCCCCCCAGGGGCCACGAGCAGTACTTC.

V gene TRBV5-4 combines with J gene TRBJ2-5; 9 positions agree with TRBD2. In germline, CDR1 is SGHNT, CDR2 YYREEE (reference sequence). Losses at the gene ends were 4 bases for V and 1 base for J; bases not matched to a gene: 8. The CDR3 contains 16 residues. CDR3 protein: CASSPTAGGPQETQYF. The DNA of the CDR3 is TGTGCCAGCAGCCCTACTGCGGGGGGGCCCCAAGAGACCCAGTACTTC.

The CDR3 region is CASSVGDGSPGANVLTF. CDR3 DNA: TGTGCCAGCAGCGTAGGTGACGGGTCCCCTGGGGCCAACGTCCTGACTTTC. V and J are TRBV9 and TRBJ2-6, with D hard to call. V lost 0 bases and J 2 bases, leaving 12 bases between the germline ends. Germline V gene data show CDR1 as SGDLS and CDR2 as YYNGEE. The CDR3 has 17 residues.

V gene TRBV11-2 combines with J gene TRBJ1-3; D may be TRBD1 (6 bases). V was cut by 4 bases and J by 4 bases, with 14 bases left in between. Germline lookup yields CDR1 SGHAT and CDR2 FQNNGV. The CDR3 sequence is 15 residues long. CDR3 protein: CASSSLQGRGNTIYF. The CDR3 region has the DNA TGTGCCAGCAGCTCCCTACAGGGCAGAGGAAACACCATATATTTT.

V gene TRBV10-3 combines with J gene TRBJ1-2; maybe TRBD1 (6 bases). The CDR3 extends over 14 amino acids. The germline CDR1 and CDR2 sequences are ENHRY and SYGVKD. Trimming stripped 4 bases from V and 4 bases from J, with 13 bases between. DNA of the CDR3: TGTGCCATCAGTGGTCTACAGGGAAGCTATGGCTACACCTTC. Translating it yields CAISGLQGSYGYTF.

This chain connects TRBV5-1 to TRBJ2-3, with TRBD2 matching over 8 bases. The CDR3 is made up of 16 amino acids. V shed 4 bases and J 5 bases; nucleotides not matched to a gene: 12. Germline V gene lookup returns CDR1 SGHRS and CDR2 YFSETQ. DNA for the CDR3: TGCGCCAGCAGCCTTTCCTGGTCGGGGGGGCAAGATACGCAGTATTTT. This codes for CASSLSWSGGQDTQYF.

This chain connects TRBV6-5 to TRBJ1-5; maybe TRBD1 (5 bases). Trimming pared 4 bases from V and 1 base from J, leaving 8 bases between. The CDR3 loop spans 14 amino acids. CDR1 MNHEY and CDR2 SVGAGI come from the germline V gene. The CDR3: CASSSGKSNQPQHF. In DNA, the CDR3 is TGTGCCAGCAGTTCAGGGAAGAGCAATCAGCCCCAGCATTTT.

This clone has only one observation. At one end, the junction sequence differs from germline, possibly due to a read error. The chain employs TRBV30 and TRBJ1-2; 7 bases line up with TRBD1. The CDR3 covers 12 residues. Germline V gene lookup returns CDR1 GTSNPN and CDR2 SVGIG (reference sequence). The CDR3 coding sequence is TGTGCCTGCAGGGGGTCTAACTATGGCTACCCCTTC. This sequence encodes CACRGSNYGYPF.

The chain combines TRBV5-1 with TRBJ2-1; 7 positions match TRBD1. V was pared by 5 bases and J by 5 bases, with 4 bases of the junction left unmatched. Germline values: CDR1 SGHRS, CDR2 YFSETQ. This CDR3 is 13 amino acids long. The CDR3 DNA reads as TGCGCCAGCAGACTGGACAGGAACAATGAGCAGTTCTTC. Protein product: CASRLDRNNEQFF.

This clone has a handful of counts. The rearrangement joins TRBV20-1 to TRBJ1-2; TRBD1 matches at 7 bases. Per germline, CDR1 DFQATT and CDR2 SNEGSKA (reference sequence). The CDR3 spans 11 residues. Trimming at V came to 8 bases and at J to 6 bases, leaving 6 bases not matched to a gene. The CDR3 coding sequence is TGCAGTCGGGACAGAATGAATGGCTACACCTTC. Protein sequence: CSRDRMNGYTF.

The chain carries TRBV4-3 and TRBJ1-2; D not certain. This CDR3 is built from 14 residues. CDR1 is LGHNA, CDR2 YSLEER, per germline. The V end lost 0 bases, the J end lost 3 bases, and 8 bases lay between the germline ends. CDR3 nucleotides: TGCGCCAGCAGCCAAGATCGGGGTTACTATGGCTACACCTTC. Residues: CASSQDRGYYGYTF.

This clone was seen only once. V usage is TRBV4-2 and J usage is TRBJ1-4, with D hard to call. Trimming pared 4 bases from V and 5 bases from J, leaving 17 bases between. Germline V gene sequence: CDR1 LGHNA, CDR2 YNFKEQ. The CDR3 has 16 residues. Here the CDR3 reads CASSPSGPAGNEKLFF. The CDR3 DNA is TGTGCCAGCAGCCCCTCCGGGCCTGCGGGAAATGAAAAACTGTTTTTT.

The rearrangement links TRBV7-2 to TRBJ1-2; weak D call: TRBD1 (5 bases). Trimming took 4 bases from V and 2 from J, leaving 14 bases between them. CDR3 length: 15 residues. Germline V gene data show CDR1 as SGHTA and CDR2 as FQGNSA. CDR3 sequence: CASSSTPDTNYGYTF. As DNA, the CDR3 is TGTGCCAGCAGCTCTACCCCGGACACCAACTATGGCTACACCTTC.

The chain carries TRBV28 and TRBJ1-2; D perhaps matches TRBD1 (6 bases). Trimming left V 5 bases short and J 2 bases short, with 15 bases between. Germline V gene data show CDR1 as MDHEN and CDR2 as SYDVKM. The CDR3 covers 15 residues. CDR3 loop: CASSPSGAGNYGYTF. The CDR3 coding sequence is TGTGCCAGCAGTCCCTCAGGGGCCGGAAACTATGGCTACACCTTC.

A few counts support this clone. The chain carries TRBV9 and TRBJ1-4, with 7 bases matching TRBD1. After removal of 2 bases from V and 3 bases from J, the junction contained 4 bases not matched to a gene. Germline CDR1 and CDR2: SGDLS and YYNGEE. This CDR3 has 15 amino acids. In nucleotides, the CDR3 is TGTGCCAGCAGCGTGTCGACAGGGCCTAATGAAAAACTGTTTTTT. Translating it yields CASSVSTGPNEKLFF.

In its sample, this clone was seen a few times. The genes are TRBV28 and TRBJ2-1, with TRBD2 matching 8 bases. Germline CDR1 reads MDHEN; CDR2 reads SYDVKM. The CDR3 loop spans 17 amino acids. V trimming: 3 bases; J trimming: 7 bases; junction bases outside the gene matches: 14. The CDR3 region is CASSFGLGRGGLNEQFF. The CDR3 nucleotides are TGTGCCAGCAGTTTTGGTCTTGGACGGGGGGGCTTGAATGAGCAGTTCTTC.

The V and J genes are TRBV19 and TRBJ2-3, with TRBD2 matching over 7 bases. This CDR3 region has 14 residues. The V and J ends lost 1 base and 4 bases, in that order; junction bases with no gene match: 2. CDR1 LNHDA and CDR2 SQIVND come from the germline V gene (reference sequence). The CDR3 DNA is TGTGCCAGTAGTATAGGGACTAGTCCAGATACGCAGTATTTT. Its translation is CASSIGTSPDTQYF.

The chain carries TRBV29-1 and TRBJ2-1; tentative D call: TRBD1 (7 bases). Trimming took 5 bases from V and 4 from J, leaving 12 bases between them. The CDR3 length is 13 residues. The germline V gene encodes CDR1 SQVTM and CDR2 ANQGSEA. The CDR3 bases are TGCAGCGTTCAGCAGGGGGGATACAATGAGCAGTTCTTC. Translated: CSVQQGGYNEQFF.

The chain combines TRBV4-3 with TRBJ2-2, with 12 bases lining up with TRBD2. The V and J ends lost 1 base and 7 bases, in that order; junction bases with no gene match: 7. The CDR3 extends over 17 amino acids. Germline V gene sequence: CDR1 LGHNA, CDR2 YSLEER. The DNA of the CDR3 is TGCGCCAGCAGCCAAGCTCTAGCGGGGGGGCTTAACGGGGAGCTGTTTTTT. It translates to CASSQALAGGLNGELFF.

The rearrangement joins TRBV5-1 to TRBJ2-5; D possibly corresponds to TRBD2 (6 bases). Trimming took 4 bases from V and 6 from J, leaving 16 bases between them. Germline assignment: CDR1 SGHRS and CDR2 YFSETQ. The CDR3 extends over 14 amino acids. The CDR3 spells CASSVRDSHKTQYF. In DNA form, the CDR3 reads TGCGCCAGCAGCGTCCGGGACTCGCACAAGACCCAGTACTTC.

V gene TRBV15 combines with J gene TRBJ1-4, with TRBD1 as a possible D gene (5 bases). Germline V gene sequence: CDR1 LNHNV, CDR2 YYDKDF (reference sequence). The CDR3 sequence is 16 residues long. V dropped 3 bases and J dropped 4 bases, with 15 bases sitting between them. CDR3 residues: CATSSKRDGSNEKLFF. The CDR3 bases are TGTGCCACCAGCAGTAAAAGGGACGGGAGTAATGAAAAACTGTTTTTT. Full variable domain (remainder filled in from reference TRBV15 and TRBJ1-4): DAMVIQNPRYQVTQFGKPVTLSCSQTLNHNVMYWYQQKSSQAPKLLFHYYDKDFNNEADTPDNFQSRRPNTSFCFLDIRSPGLGDTAMYLCATSSKRDGSNEKLFFGSGTQLSVL.

The chain carries TRBV2 and TRBJ2-1, with TRBD2 matching over 8 bases. This CDR3 has 17 amino acids. Per the germline V gene, CDR1 is SNHLY and CDR2 is FYNNEI. V shed 1 base, J shed 1 base, and the junction held 6 bases outside the gene matches. The CDR3 here is CASSEDAAGVSYNEQFF. DNA of the CDR3: TGTGCCAGCAGTGAAGATGCAGCGGGGGTTTCCTACAATGAGCAGTTCTTC.

V usage is TRBV7-9 and J usage is TRBJ1-2; possibly TRBD1 for D (6 bases). This CDR3 has 14 amino acids. Trimming cost V 7 bases and J 4 bases, with 16 bases left between them. CDR1 and CDR2 from the germline V gene are SEHNR and FQNEAQ (reference sequence). CDR3: CASNLQGGSYGYTF. The CDR3 region has the DNA TGTGCCAGCAACCTCCAAGGGGGTTCCTATGGCTACACCTTC.

The chain uses TRBV5-5 and TRBJ2-7, with TRBD1 matching over 11 bases. V dropped 3 bases and J dropped 3; count of bases not matched to a gene: 2. CDR1 is SGHKS and CDR2 is YYEKEE in the germline V gene (reference sequence). The length of the CDR3 is 14 residues. CDR3: CASSWGTGGYEQYF. As DNA, the CDR3 is TGTGCCAGCAGCTGGGGGACAGGGGGCTACGAGCAGTACTTC. The full variable domain, with the rest looked up from reference TRBV5-5 and TRBJ2-7, is DAGVTQSPTHLIKTRGQQVTLRCSPISGHKSVSWYQQVLGQGPQFIFQYYEKEERGRGNFPDRFSARQFPNYSSELNVNALLLGDSALYLCASSWGTGGYEQYFGPGTRLTVT.

Concerning this clone: The germline gene is not matched at one end of the junction; a read error may be the cause. J is TRBJ1-2 and V is TRBV7-8; D is unresolved. The CDR3 consists of 15 residues. The germline V gene has CDR1 SGHVS and CDR2 FQNEAQ. CDR3 nucleotide sequence: TGTGCCAGCAGCTTAGGACGGAGAGACTACTATGGCTACCCCTTC. This codes for CASSLGRRDYYGYPF.

The chain links TRBV5-1 to TRBJ1-2; no reliable D call. CDR1 and CDR2 from the germline V gene are SGHRS and YFSETQ. The CDR3 is made up of 13 amino acids. Trimming removed 0 bases from V and 3 bases from J, with 6 bases in between. The CDR3 nucleotides are TGCGCCAGCAGCTTGGTGGCACACTATGGCTACACCTTC. Protein product: CASSLVAHYGYTF.

The chain recombines TRBV19 with TRBJ2-6; D not certain. The CDR3 contains 15 residues. Trimming removed 5 bases at V and 1 base at J, with 9 bases between. CDR1 is LNHDA and CDR2 is SQIVND in the germline V gene (reference sequence). The CDR3 spells CASSSGFSGANVLTF. CDR3 nucleotide sequence: TGTGCCAGTAGTTCAGGATTTTCTGGGGCCAACGTCCTGACTTTC.